The 29 T cell receptor beta chains below all came from one sample that was sequenced in a study of Graves' ophthalmopathy and Graves' hyperthyroidism. Investigators amplified TCR beta CDR3 regions from RNA transcripts. First-round RT-PCR relied on HTBI primers, and a second-round multiplex PCR came next. MiXCR, applied by TCRdb to the multiplex PCR reads, yields one record per CDR3 protein. Among about 210,000 distinct CDR3 sequences listed, less than 30% were seen once. Sequencing was carried out using peripheral blood. Receptor source: a man aged 45 to 65 with Graves' ophthalmopathy.

In its sample, this clonotype was seen many times. The chain uses TRBV6-5 and TRBJ1-6, with 8 bases that match TRBD1. Germline V gives CDR1 MNHEY, CDR2 SVGAGI. The ends lost 0 bases at V and 7 bases at J; junction bases unmatched: 8. The CDR3 is 17 amino acids. The CDR3 protein is CASSYSTTGTGNSPLHF. CDR3 nucleotide sequence: TGTGCCAGCAGTTACTCAACAACCGGGACAGGCAATTCACCCCTCCACTTT.

This clonotype was seen at least ten times. The genes are TRBV12-3 or TRBV12-4 and TRBJ2-5, with 7 bases fitting TRBD1. J lost 5 bases, V lost 7 bases, and 10 bases had no gene match. The CDR3 has 14 residues. Here the CDR3 reads CASMGSGGKETQYF. The CDR3 nucleotides are TGTGCCAGCATGGGTTCAGGGGGAAAGGAGACCCAGTACTTC.

This clonotype was recorded many times. The gene calls are TRBV2 and TRBJ1-3, with D tentatively TRBD1 (6 bases). Looked up from germline, CDR1 is SNHLY and CDR2 is FYNNEI. This CDR3 is built from 17 residues. The ends were cut back, 4 bases at V and 0 bases at J, with 16 bases in the middle. CDR3 DNA: TGTGCCAGCAGTGGGAGTGGACAGTTCCTCTCTGGAAACACCATATATTTT. Translated, it gives CASSGSGQFLSGNTIYF.

This clonotype came up a few times. The chain joins TRBV20-1 to TRBJ2-7; TRBD2 aligns across 7 bases. Germline trimming cut 6 bases from V and 5 bases from J; bases unmatched to any gene: 19. This CDR3 has 16 residues. The germline CDR1 and CDR2 sequences are DFQATT and SNEGSKA (reference sequence). The CDR3 nucleotides read TGCAGTGCCCTACGGAGGAACTACAAGGGGAGGGACGAGCAGTACTTC. Amino acid sequence: CSALRRNYKGRDEQYF.

In its sample, this clonotype was seen many times. This rearrangement joins TRBV29-1 to TRBJ1-1; D might be TRBD1 (5 bases). V was trimmed by 8 bases and J by 0 bases, leaving 16 bases between them. The CDR3 runs to 14 residues. Germline lookup yields CDR1 SQVTM and CDR2 ANQGSEA. CDR3 loop: CSSQSGTLNTEAFF. The CDR3 DNA follows: TGCAGCTCACAATCCGGGACCTTGAACACTGAAGCTTTCTTT.

This clonotype was counted ten times or more. The rearrangement joins TRBV6-1 to TRBJ1-3; perhaps TRBD1 as D (5 bases). The length of the CDR3 is 14 residues. In germline, CDR1 is MNHNS, CDR2 SASEGT. V was clipped by 6 bases and J by 2 bases, with 11 bases between them. The CDR3 loop reads CASREEGTGNTIYF. The CDR3 nucleotides read TGTGCCAGCAGGGAGGAGGGGACTGGAAACACCATATATTTT.

This clonotype occurred once. The chain is built from TRBV30 and TRBJ1-3; D gene ambiguous. The V end was cut by 5 bases, the J end by 4 bases, with 3 bases between. The CDR3 consists of 10 residues. Looked up from germline, CDR1 is GTSNPN and CDR2 is SVGIG (reference sequence). CDR3 region: CAWGGNTIYF. DNA for the CDR3: TGTGCCTGGGGAGGAAACACCATATATTTT. The whole variable domain, filled in from reference TRBV30 and TRBJ1-3, reads SQTIHQWPATLVQPVGSPLSLECTVEGTSNPNLYWYRQAAGRGLQLLFYSVGIGQISSEVPQNLSASRPQDRQFILSSKKLLLSDSGFYLCAWGGNTIYFGEGSWLTVV.

The genes are TRBV6-1 and TRBJ2-5, with TRBD2 matching over 14 bases. Germline-derived CDR1 and CDR2 are MNHNS and SASEGT. This CDR3 has 17 amino acids. Losses at the gene ends were 1 base for V and 5 bases for J; bases not matched to a gene: 6. The CDR3 loop is CASSEVGTSGRGETQYF. Written as DNA, the CDR3 is TGTGCCAGCAGTGAAGTGGGGACTAGCGGGAGAGGGGAGACCCAGTACTTC.

This clonotype was seen many times. The CDR3 DNA follows: TGTGCCAGCAGCTTAGAATTTGGGCATAGTCAGCCCCAGCATTTT. It specifies CASSLEFGHSQPQHF. The chain recombines TRBV7-2 with TRBJ1-5; no firm D call. V was cut by 1 base and J by 6 bases, with 13 bases left in between. Germline V gene lookup returns CDR1 SGHTA and CDR2 FQGNSA. This CDR3 contains 15 residues.

The V and J genes are TRBV27 and TRBJ1-1; 8 bases fit TRBD1. CDR1 MNHEY and CDR2 SMNVEV come from the germline V gene (reference sequence). This CDR3 is built from 15 residues. The junction had 4 bases not matched to a gene; V was cut back by 1 base and J by 3 bases. The CDR3 reads CASSLWSTGDTEAFF. DNA of the CDR3: TGTGCCAGCAGTTTATGGTCGACAGGGGACACTGAAGCTTTCTTT.

This clonotype was recorded at least ten times. The chain combines TRBV28 with TRBJ1-2; tentatively, D is TRBD1 (6 bases). This CDR3 is built from 13 residues. Looked up from germline, CDR1 is MDHEN and CDR2 is SYDVKM. V was shortened by 6 bases and J by 4 bases, with 12 bases between the two germline ends. The CDR3 sequence is CASSPRTAYGYTF. CDR3 sequence (DNA): TGTGCCAGCAGCCCGCGGACAGCCTATGGCTACACCTTC.

The CDR3 here is CASSKNDREWAFF. The CDR3 DNA is TGTGCCAGTAGTAAAAACGACCGGGAATGGGCTTTCTTT. The genes are TRBV19 and TRBJ1-1; D call uncertain. Deletions cut 4 bases from V and 11 bases from J, with 17 bases between. The CDR3 sequence is 13 residues long. Germline CDR1 LNHDA, CDR2 SQIVND (reference sequence).

V is TRBV7-2 and J is TRBJ1-6; D is unclear. Germline CDR1 reads SGHTA; CDR2 reads FQGNSA. The CDR3 covers 14 residues. The V gene lost 1 base and the J gene lost 7 bases, with 8 bases spanning the gap. DNA of the CDR3: TGTGCCAGCAGCTTAGGGACGCAGAATTCACCCCTCCACTTT. Protein: CASSLGTQNSPLHF.

This clonotype was detected ten times or more. The rearrangement joins TRBV12-3 or TRBV12-4 to TRBJ2-7; D perhaps matches TRBD1 (5 bases). The CDR3 has 14 residues. V was clipped by 7 bases and J by 3 bases, with 16 bases between them. CDR3 amino acids: CASTPQDVVYEQYF. DNA for the CDR3: TGTGCCAGCACTCCACAGGATGTAGTCTACGAGCAGTACTTC.

This clonotype was detected many times. The CDR3 is CSVWGGDQPQHF. The CDR3 DNA reads as TGCAGTGTCTGGGGAGGGGATCAGCCCCAGCATTTT. This chain joins TRBV20-1 and TRBJ1-5; weak D call: TRBD1 (5 bases). Trimming cost V 7 bases and J 5 bases, with 12 bases left between them. Looked up from germline, CDR1 is DFQATT and CDR2 is SNEGSKA (reference sequence). This CDR3 is built from 12 residues.

The table lists this clonotype with many counts. The chain has TRBV5-1 and TRBJ2-7, with D possibly being TRBD1 (6 bases). V lost 4 bases and J 3 bases, leaving 11 bases between the germline ends. This CDR3 comprises 13 residues. The germline gives CDR1 SGHRS, CDR2 YFSETQ. CDR3 sequence reads: CASSIPDSYEQYF. The CDR3 DNA reads as TGCGCCAGCAGCATACCGGACAGCTACGAGCAGTACTTC.

The rearrangement joins TRBV6-1 to TRBJ1-1, with D hard to call. V shed 6 bases and J shed 4 bases, with 15 bases lying between them. CDR1 is MNHNS, CDR2 SASEGT, per germline. The CDR3 covers 14 residues. The CDR3 is CASRGNMYGTEAFF. In DNA form, the CDR3 reads TGTGCCAGCAGGGGGAATATGTATGGCACTGAAGCTTTCTTT.

At least ten counts were recorded for this clonotype. The V call is TRBV4-3, the J call TRBJ2-5, with TRBD1 as a possible D gene (6 bases). V dropped 1 base and J dropped 3 bases, with 9 bases sitting between them. Germline lookup yields CDR1 LGHNA and CDR2 YSLEER. The CDR3 is 14 amino acids. CDR3 nucleotide sequence: TGCGCCAGCAGCCAAGCGACAGGCAAAGAGACCCAGTACTTC. Translation: CASSQATGKETQYF.

The rearrangement links TRBV7-2 to TRBJ2-7, with a possible D match to TRBD2 (6 bases). Germline V gene sequence: CDR1 SGHTA, CDR2 FQGNSA. V dropped 0 bases and J dropped 12 bases, with 15 bases sitting between them. This CDR3 contains 13 residues. The CDR3 is CASSLAGLPGSYF. CDR3 in DNA: TGTGCCAGCAGCTTAGCGGGACTCCCGGGGTCGTACTTC. The full variable domain, with the rest looked up from reference TRBV7-2 and TRBJ2-7, is GAGVSQSPSNKVTEKGKDVELRCDPISGHTALYWYRQSLGQGLEFLIYFQGNSAPDKSGLPSDRFSAERTGGSVSTLTIQRTQQEDSAVYLCASSLAGLPGSYFGPGTRLTVT.

About this clonotype: As the CDR3 is not closed by the conserved phenylalanine or tryptophan, this likely results from a read error. The rearrangement links TRBV6-2 or TRBV6-3 to TRBJ1-1, with D uncertain. The CDR3 has 14 residues. V lost 2 bases, J lost 4 bases, and 11 bases lay in between. CDR1 is MNHEY, CDR2 SVGEGT, per germline. CDR3 amino acids: CASSYLRGRTEAFS. CDR3 sequence (DNA): TGTGCCAGCAGTTACCTACGCGGACGCACTGAAGCTTTCTCT.

This clonotype was detected ten times or more. The CDR3 region is CASSITGLGGEQYF. CDR3 coding DNA: TGTGCCAGCAGCATAACGGGACTAGGGGGCGAGCAGTACTTC. The rearrangement links TRBV7-2 to TRBJ2-7; TRBD2 matches at 8 bases. This CDR3 has 14 residues. Germline V gene sequence: CDR1 SGHTA, CDR2 FQGNSA. Trimming removed 5 bases from V and 6 bases from J; junction bases left unmatched: 9.

At least ten counts were recorded for this clonotype. The rearrangement joins TRBV12-3 or TRBV12-4 to TRBJ1-1, with TRBD1 identical over 7 bases. After removal of 6 bases from V and 6 bases from J, the junction contained 7 bases not matched to a gene. CDR3 size: 13 residues. As DNA, the CDR3 is TGTGCCAGCAGCACCGGGACAGCTCCTGAAGCTTTCTTT. Its translation: CASSTGTAPEAFF.

This clonotype has a count of ten or more. The chain is built from TRBV12-3 or TRBV12-4 and TRBJ2-2; TRBD2 agrees at 7 bases. J was trimmed by 6 bases and V by 5 bases; bases with no gene match: 9. The CDR3 is 15 residues long. CDR3 coding DNA: TGTGCCAGCAGTCCCCTGGCGGGAGCGGCCGGGGAGCTGTTTTTT. Translated: CASSPLAGAAGELFF.

In its sample, this clonotype was seen many times. This chain links TRBV7-2 with TRBJ1-5, with 8 bases lining up with TRBD1. Trimming cost V 1 base and J 1 base; bases outside gene matches: 3. Looked up from germline, CDR1 is SGHTA and CDR2 is FQGNSA. The CDR3 sequence is 16 residues long. The CDR3 DNA reads TGTGCCAGCAGCTTAGGGACAGGGATAAGCAATCAGCCCCAGCATTTT. It codes for CASSLGTGISNQPQHF.

V gene TRBV20-1 combines with J gene TRBJ2-7, with 9 bases matching TRBD2. The germline gives CDR1 DFQATT, CDR2 SNEGSKA (reference sequence). The CDR3 is 15 residues long. V shed 2 bases, J shed 3 bases, and the junction held 8 bases outside the gene matches. CDR3 sequence reads: CSARRSGGPYYEQYF. Written as DNA, the CDR3 is TGCAGTGCTAGACGTAGCGGGGGCCCCTACTACGAGCAGTACTTC.

This clonotype occurred many times. V and J are TRBV20-1 and TRBJ1-1; 7 bases match TRBD1. The CDR3 has 12 amino acids. Germline V gene lookup returns CDR1 DFQATT and CDR2 SNEGSKA (reference sequence). The CDR3 coding sequence is TGCAGGCGGGACAGCACGAACACTGAAGCTTTCTTT. As protein: CRRDSTNTEAFF.

The J gene is TRBJ2-5, the V gene TRBV12-3 or TRBV12-4, with a weak D call TRBD1 (5 bases). V was trimmed by 3 bases and J by 1 base, leaving 15 bases between them. The CDR3 extends over 16 amino acids. The CDR3 protein is CASSLRSLDSQETQYF. CDR3 nucleotides: TGTGCCAGCAGTTTGCGTTCCCTTGACAGCCAAGAGACCCAGTACTTC.

This clonotype was seen ten or more times. V usage is TRBV12-3 or TRBV12-4 and J usage is TRBJ2-7; D might be TRBD1 (6 bases). The CDR3 extends over 14 amino acids. V was clipped by 5 bases and J by 2 bases, with 13 bases between them. The CDR3 loop reads CASSPTGPPYEQYF. The DNA of the CDR3 is TGTGCCAGCAGTCCCACAGGGCCCCCCTACGAGCAGTACTTC.

This clonotype was seen repeatedly, ten times or more. The chain couples TRBV27 to TRBJ2-7; 9 nucleotides agree with TRBD2. Germline CDR1 MNHEY, CDR2 SMNVEV (reference sequence). J was trimmed by 13 bases and V by 5 bases; bases with no gene match: 15. This CDR3 spans 14 amino acids. This CDR3 is CASSGGTSPYERYF. The DNA of the CDR3 is TGTGCCAGCAGTGGAGGGACTAGCCCCTACGAGCGTTACTTC.